This T cell receptor beta chain was recorded in a study of blood T cell repertoires in COVID-19. At the level of the study: Donors in the United States, Italy and Spain gave samples during acute or convalescent COVID-19.

V lost 2 bases to trimming and J lost 2 bases; unmatched junction nucleotides: 6. From germline, CDR1 is SGHKS and CDR2 YYEKEE (reference sequence). The CDR3 totals 15 residues. Some clones are missing from TCRdb's copy, which holds only in-frame ones; the method was immunoSEQ multiplex PCR. The profile shows about 200,000 clones, roughly 79% of them singletons. The clonotype originates from a middle-aged man who had recovered from COVID-19. This chain joins TRBV5-5 and TRBJ2-5; TRBD1 agrees at 7 bases. The sequenced material came from PBMCs or T cells enriched from blood (not recorded which). CDR3 bases: TGTGCCAGCAGCTTTTGGCGGACAGGTCAAGAGACCCAGTACTTC. It yields the protein CASSFWRTGQETQYF.